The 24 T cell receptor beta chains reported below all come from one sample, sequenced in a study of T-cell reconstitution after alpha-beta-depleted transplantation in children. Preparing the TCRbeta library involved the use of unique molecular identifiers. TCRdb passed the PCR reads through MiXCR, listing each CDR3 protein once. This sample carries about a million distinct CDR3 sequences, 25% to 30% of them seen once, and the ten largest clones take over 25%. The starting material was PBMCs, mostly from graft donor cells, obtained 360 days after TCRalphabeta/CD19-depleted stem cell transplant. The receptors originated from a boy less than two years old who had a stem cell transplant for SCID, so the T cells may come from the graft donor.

This chain's CDR3 is CSARPGTGFRTRGYTF. The DNA of the CDR3 is TGCAGTGCTAGACCCGGGACAGGTTTTCGTACACGGGGCTACACCTTC. V and J are TRBV20-1 and TRBJ1-2, with 8 bases that match TRBD1. CDR1 is DFQATT and CDR2 is SNEGSKA in the germline V gene (reference sequence). This CDR3 contains 16 residues. V trimming: 2 bases; J trimming: 8 bases; junction bases outside the gene matches: 16.

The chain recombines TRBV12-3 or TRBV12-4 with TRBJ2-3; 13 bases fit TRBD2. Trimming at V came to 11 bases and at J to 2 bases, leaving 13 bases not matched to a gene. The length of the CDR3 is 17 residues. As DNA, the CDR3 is TGTGCCTTCAGTCAAGGACTAGCGGGGGACTCCACAGATACGCAGTATTTT. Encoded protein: CAFSQGLAGDSTDTQYF.

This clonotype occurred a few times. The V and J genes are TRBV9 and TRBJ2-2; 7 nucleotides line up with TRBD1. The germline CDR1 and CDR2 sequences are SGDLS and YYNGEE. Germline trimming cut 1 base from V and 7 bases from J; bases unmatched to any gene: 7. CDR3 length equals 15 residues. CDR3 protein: CASSVQGDASGELFF. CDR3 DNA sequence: TGTGCCAGCAGCGTACAGGGGGACGCAAGCGGGGAGCTGTTTTTT.

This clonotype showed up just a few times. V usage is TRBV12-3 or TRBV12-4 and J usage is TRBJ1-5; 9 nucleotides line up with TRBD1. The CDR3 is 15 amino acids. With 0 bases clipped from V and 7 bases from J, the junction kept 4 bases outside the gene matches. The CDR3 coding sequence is TGTGCCAGCAGTTTAGCACAGGGGGCGGGACAGCCCCAGCATTTT. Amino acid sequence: CASSLAQGAGQPQHF.

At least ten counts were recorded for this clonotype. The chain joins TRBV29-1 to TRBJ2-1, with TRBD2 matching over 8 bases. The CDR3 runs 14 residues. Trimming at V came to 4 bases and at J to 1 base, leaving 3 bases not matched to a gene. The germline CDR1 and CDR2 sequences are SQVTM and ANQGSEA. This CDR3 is CSVVRGGSYNEQFF. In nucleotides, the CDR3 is TGCAGCGTTGTTCGGGGGGGTTCCTACAATGAGCAGTTCTTC.

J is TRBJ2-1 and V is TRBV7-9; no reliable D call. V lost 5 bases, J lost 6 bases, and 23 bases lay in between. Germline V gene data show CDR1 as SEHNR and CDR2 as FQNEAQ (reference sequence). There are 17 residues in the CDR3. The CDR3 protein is CASSPKPRPDRPNEQFF. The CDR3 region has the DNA TGTGCCAGCAGCCCTAAGCCCAGACCGGACCGACCCAATGAGCAGTTCTTC. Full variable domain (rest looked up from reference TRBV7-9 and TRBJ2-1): DTGVSQNPRHKITKRGQNVTFRCDPISEHNRLYWYRQTLGQGPEFLTYFQNEAQLEKSRLLSDRFSAERPKGSFSTLEIQRTEQGDSAMYLCASSPKPRPDRPNEQFFGPGTRLTVL.

This CDR3 is CASSLWAGKGYTF. The CDR3, as DNA: TGTGCCAGCAGTTTATGGGCAGGGAAAGGCTACACCTTC. The chain combines TRBV12-3 or TRBV12-4 with TRBJ1-2; possibly TRBD1 for D (5 bases). Trimming left V 2 bases short and J 8 bases short, with 12 bases between. This CDR3 is built from 13 residues.

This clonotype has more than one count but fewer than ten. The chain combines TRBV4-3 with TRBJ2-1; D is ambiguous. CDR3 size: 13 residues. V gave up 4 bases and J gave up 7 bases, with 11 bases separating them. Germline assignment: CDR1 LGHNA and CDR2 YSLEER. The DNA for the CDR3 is TGCGCCAGCAGCCCCTCTAACGTAAATGAGCAGTTCTTC. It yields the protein CASSPSNVNEQFF.

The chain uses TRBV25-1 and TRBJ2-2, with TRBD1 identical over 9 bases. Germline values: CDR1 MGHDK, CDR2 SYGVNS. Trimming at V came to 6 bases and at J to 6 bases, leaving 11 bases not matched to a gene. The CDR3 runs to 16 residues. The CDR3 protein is CASSNTGTGSAGELFF. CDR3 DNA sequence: TGTGCCAGCAGCAACACCGGGACAGGGTCCGCCGGGGAGCTGTTTTTT.

The CDR3 nucleotides are TGTGCCAGCAGTCGTGCCCCTAAGCTGTTTTTT. It yields the protein CASSRAPKLFF. The V and J genes are TRBV12-3 or TRBV12-4 and TRBJ2-2; the D is unclear. The CDR3 length is 11 residues. Between the trimmed V and J ends, which lost 5 bases and 12 bases, there was a span of 10 bases.

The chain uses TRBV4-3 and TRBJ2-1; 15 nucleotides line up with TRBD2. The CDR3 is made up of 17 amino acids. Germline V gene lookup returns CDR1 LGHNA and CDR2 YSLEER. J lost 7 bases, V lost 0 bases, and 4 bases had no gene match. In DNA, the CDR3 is TGCGCCAGCAGCCAAGATTCAGGACTAGCGGGAGGGAATGAGCAGTTCTTC. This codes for CASSQDSGLAGGNEQFF.

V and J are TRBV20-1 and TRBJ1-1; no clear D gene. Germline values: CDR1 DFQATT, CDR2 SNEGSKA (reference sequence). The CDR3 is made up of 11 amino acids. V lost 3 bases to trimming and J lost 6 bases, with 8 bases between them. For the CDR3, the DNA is TGCAGTGCTAGTGAGCGGGCTGAAGCTTTCTTT. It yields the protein CSASERAEAFF.

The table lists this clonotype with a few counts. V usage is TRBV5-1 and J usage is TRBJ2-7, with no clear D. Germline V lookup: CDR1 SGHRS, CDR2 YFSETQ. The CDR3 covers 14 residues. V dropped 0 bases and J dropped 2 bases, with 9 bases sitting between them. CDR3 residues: CASSLDVSTYEQYF. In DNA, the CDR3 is TGCGCCAGCAGCTTGGATGTCAGCACCTACGAGCAGTACTTC.

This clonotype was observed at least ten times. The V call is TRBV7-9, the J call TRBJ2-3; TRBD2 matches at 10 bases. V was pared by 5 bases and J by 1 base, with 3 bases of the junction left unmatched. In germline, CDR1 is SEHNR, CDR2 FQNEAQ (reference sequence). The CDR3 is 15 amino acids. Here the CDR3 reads CASSTTSGGTDTQYF. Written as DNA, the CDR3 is TGTGCCAGCAGCACAACTAGCGGGGGCACAGATACGCAGTATTTT.

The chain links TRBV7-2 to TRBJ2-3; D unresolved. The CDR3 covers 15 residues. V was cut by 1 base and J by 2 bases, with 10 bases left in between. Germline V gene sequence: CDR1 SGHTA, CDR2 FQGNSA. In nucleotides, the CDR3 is TGTGCCAGCAGCTTAGTGGGGTTCTACACAGATACGCAGTATTTT. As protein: CASSLVGFYTDTQYF. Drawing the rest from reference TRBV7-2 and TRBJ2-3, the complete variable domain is GAGVSQSPSNKVTEKGKDVELRCDPISGHTALYWYRQSLGQGLEFLIYFQGNSAPDKSGLPSDRFSAERTGGSVSTLTIQRTQQEDSAVYLCASSLVGFYTDTQYFGPGTRLTVL.

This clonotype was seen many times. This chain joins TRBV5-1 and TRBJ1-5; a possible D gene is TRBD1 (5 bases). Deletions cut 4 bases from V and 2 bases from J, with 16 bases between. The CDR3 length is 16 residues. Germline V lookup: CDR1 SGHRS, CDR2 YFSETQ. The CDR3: CASSPGHGDGNQPQHF. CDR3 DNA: TGCGCCAGCAGCCCCGGTCACGGGGACGGCAATCAGCCCCAGCATTTT.

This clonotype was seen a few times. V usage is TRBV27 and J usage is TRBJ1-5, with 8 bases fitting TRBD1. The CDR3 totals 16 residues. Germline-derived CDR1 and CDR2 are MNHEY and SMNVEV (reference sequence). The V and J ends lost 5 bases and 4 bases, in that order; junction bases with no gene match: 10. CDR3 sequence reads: CASSPSTGDLNQPQHF. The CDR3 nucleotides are TGTGCCAGCAGTCCCTCGACAGGGGACCTGAATCAGCCCCAGCATTTT.

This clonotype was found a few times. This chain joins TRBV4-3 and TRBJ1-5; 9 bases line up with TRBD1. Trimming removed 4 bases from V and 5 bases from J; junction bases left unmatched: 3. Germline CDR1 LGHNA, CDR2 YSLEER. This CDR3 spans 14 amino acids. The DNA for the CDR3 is TGCGCCAGCAGCCGGGGACAGGGTTATCAGCCCCAGCATTTT. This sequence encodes CASSRGQGYQPQHF.

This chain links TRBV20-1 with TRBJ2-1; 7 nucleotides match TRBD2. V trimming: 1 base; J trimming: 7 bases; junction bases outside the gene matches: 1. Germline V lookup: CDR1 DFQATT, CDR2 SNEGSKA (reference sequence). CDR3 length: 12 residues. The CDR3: CSARGGGNEQFF. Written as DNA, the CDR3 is TGCAGTGCTAGAGGGGGAGGGAATGAGCAGTTCTTC.

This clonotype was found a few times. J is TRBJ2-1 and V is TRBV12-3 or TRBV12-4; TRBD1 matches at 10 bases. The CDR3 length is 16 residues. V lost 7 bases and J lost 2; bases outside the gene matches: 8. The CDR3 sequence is CASTPGDRGAYNEQFF. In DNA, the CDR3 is TGTGCCAGCACCCCTGGGGACAGGGGTGCCTACAATGAGCAGTTCTTC.

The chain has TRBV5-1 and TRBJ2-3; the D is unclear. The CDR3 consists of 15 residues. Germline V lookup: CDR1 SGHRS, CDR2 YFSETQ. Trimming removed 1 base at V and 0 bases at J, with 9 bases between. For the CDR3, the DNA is TGCGCCAGCAGCTTGCGCGAACCTAGCACAGATACGCAGTATTTT. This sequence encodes CASSLREPSTDTQYF.

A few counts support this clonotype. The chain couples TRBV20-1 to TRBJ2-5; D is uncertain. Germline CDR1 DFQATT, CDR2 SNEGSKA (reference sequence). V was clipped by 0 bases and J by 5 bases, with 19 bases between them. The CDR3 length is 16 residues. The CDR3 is CSARDWRLPGWETQYF. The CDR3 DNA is TGCAGTGCTAGAGATTGGCGCCTCCCTGGCTGGGAGACCCAGTACTTC.

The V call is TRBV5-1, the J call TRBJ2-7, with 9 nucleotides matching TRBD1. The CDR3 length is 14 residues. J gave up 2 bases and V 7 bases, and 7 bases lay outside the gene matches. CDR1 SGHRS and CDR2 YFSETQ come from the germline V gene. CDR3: CASGRTGDTYEQYF. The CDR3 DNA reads TGCGCCAGCGGACGGACAGGGGACACCTACGAGCAGTACTTC.

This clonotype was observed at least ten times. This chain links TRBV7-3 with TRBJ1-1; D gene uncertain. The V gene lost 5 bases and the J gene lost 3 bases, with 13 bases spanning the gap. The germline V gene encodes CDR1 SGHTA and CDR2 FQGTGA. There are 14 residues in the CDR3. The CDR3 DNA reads TGTGCCAGCAGCCCGACTCATGCGGACACTGAAGCTTTCTTT. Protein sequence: CASSPTHADTEAFF.